This entry lists 30 T cell receptor beta chains sequenced from one sample in a study of circulating CD8 cells and anti-PD-1 response in melanoma. Live CD3+CD8+TCRalphabeta+ cells were sorted into four subsets by PD-1 and/or TIGIT. TCR libraries were prepared from around 15 ng of total RNA with the QIAseq Immune Repertoire TCR panel. Using its own MiXCR run on the reads, TCRdb lists one record per CDR3 protein. This sample has several hundred distinct CDR3 sequences, with over 9.5% found just once. Here the sequenced sample was CD8+ T cells from PBMCs, taken at baseline or after one month of anti-PD-1 therapy (not recorded which). These receptors were collected from a human donor with melanoma.

CDR3 DNA: TGTGCCAGCAGCTTCGGGACTTACGAGCAGTACTTC. It codes for CASSFGTYEQYF. The chain employs TRBV7-9 and TRBJ2-7, with D perhaps TRBD2 (6 bases). The V gene lost 3 bases and the J gene lost 4 bases, with 7 bases spanning the gap. Germline V CDR1 and CDR2: SEHNR, FQNEAQ (reference sequence). The length of the CDR3 is 12 residues.

Within the sample, this clonotype is large (0.1 to 1%). The CDR3 DNA follows: TGTGCCAGCAGCTTAACCCCTAGCGGGGGGGATACGCAGTATTTT. Translating it yields CASSLTPSGGDTQYF. The chain carries TRBV7-3 and TRBJ2-3; 11 bases are a match to TRBD2. CDR1 SGHTA and CDR2 FQGTGA come from the germline V gene. The CDR3 has 15 amino acids. With 0 bases clipped from V and 6 bases from J, the junction kept 2 bases outside the gene matches.

Sample share makes this clonotype medium-sized. This chain joins TRBV20-1 and TRBJ2-5; 8 nucleotides align to TRBD1. This CDR3 is built from 19 residues. The V segment lost 0 bases and the J segment 0 bases; nucleotides outside the gene matches: 15. Germline loops: CDR1 DFQATT, CDR2 SNEGSKA (reference sequence). CDR3 amino acids: CSARERGLGQGFYQETQYF. CDR3 nucleotides: TGCAGTGCTAGAGAAAGGGGGCTCGGACAGGGCTTTTACCAAGAGACCCAGTACTTC.

This clonotype ranks as medium-sized (0.01 to 0.1%). The rearrangement uses TRBV13 and TRBJ2-3, with D perhaps TRBD1 (8 bases). Germline V gene sequence: CDR1 PRHDT, CDR2 FYEKMQ (reference sequence). V shed 5 bases and J shed 2 bases, with 17 bases lying between them. This CDR3 has 16 amino acids. The CDR3 spells CASSIPQGGITDTQYF. The CDR3, as DNA: TGTGCCAGCAGCATACCACAGGGGGGGATCACAGATACGCAGTATTTT.

This clonotype is medium-sized in the sample. The chain couples TRBV4-3 to TRBJ2-7; TRBD2 agrees at 8 bases. Germline CDR1 and CDR2: LGHNA and YSLEER. V trimming: 0 bases; J trimming: 7 bases; junction bases outside the gene matches: 8. The CDR3 spans 15 residues. CDR3 sequence reads: CASSQDRRGGFEQYF. For the CDR3, the DNA is TGCGCCAGCAGCCAAGATCGCCGGGGGGGCTTTGAGCAGTACTTC.

This sequence joins TRBV20-1 and TRBJ2-1; no clear D gene. CDR1 is DFQATT and CDR2 is SNEGSKA in the germline V gene (reference sequence). Trimming stripped 3 bases from V and 8 bases from J, with 20 bases between. The CDR3 has 15 amino acids. This CDR3 is CSASGSFTPGDEQFF. The CDR3 DNA sequence: TGCAGTGCTAGCGGGTCCTTTACTCCTGGCGATGAGCAGTTCTTC.

By sample fraction, this clonotype is large (0.1 to 1%). The chain is built from TRBV19 and TRBJ2-2, with 16 bases fitting TRBD2. CDR3 length: 17 residues. The germline V gene has CDR1 LNHDA and CDR2 SQIVND (reference sequence). The trim removed 4 bases at V and 6 bases at J, leaving 5 bases unmatched. The CDR3 nucleotides read TGTGCCAGTAGTAAGGGACTAGCGGGGGGGCCCGCCGGGGAGCTGTTTTTT. It codes for CASSKGLAGGPAGELFF. The entire variable domain, with the rest obtained from reference TRBV19 and TRBJ2-2, is as follows: DGGITQSPKYLFRKEGQNVTLSCEQNLNHDAMYWYRQDPGQGLRLIYYSQIVNDFQKGDIAEGYSVSREKKESFPLTVTSAQKNPTAFYLCASSKGLAGGPAGELFFGEGSRLTVL.

This clonotype rates as large. The rearrangement uses TRBV19 and TRBJ2-1; no clear D. This CDR3 is built from 12 residues. Trimming cost V 3 bases and J 7 bases, with 7 bases left between them. Germline V CDR1 and CDR2: LNHDA, SQIVND (reference sequence). The CDR3 nucleotides are TGTGCCAGTAGTATTCTAGGAAATGAGCAGTTCTTC. Protein product: CASSILGNEQFF.

This clonotype was seen a single time. A much larger clone differs by one base, so this may be a read error. The rearrangement uses TRBV27 and TRBJ2-2, with TRBD1 identical over 9 bases. This CDR3 spans 14 amino acids. Germline V gene data show CDR1 as MNHEY and CDR2 as SMNVEV (reference sequence). The CDR3 region has the DNA TGTGCCAGCAGGGACAGGGGATATTCCGGGGGGCTGTTTTTT. Its protein is CASRDRGYSGGLFF.

This clonotype ranks as medium-sized. V usage is TRBV12-3 or TRBV12-4 and J usage is TRBJ1-1; D remains ambiguous. CDR3 length: 12 residues. The V end was cut by 4 bases, the J end by 4 bases, with 7 bases between. CDR3 region: CASSSWGTEAFF. CDR3 nucleotide sequence: TGTGCCAGCAGTTCCTGGGGCACTGAAGCTTTCTTT.

This clonotype counts as medium-sized. The chain combines TRBV7-2 with TRBJ1-1, with no clear D. There are 14 residues in the CDR3. V lost 5 bases to trimming and J lost 4 bases, with 14 bases between them. In germline, CDR1 is SGHTA, CDR2 FQGNSA. As DNA, the CDR3 is TGTGCCAGCAGCACGACACCATACTCCACTGAAGCTTTCTTT. This gives the protein CASSTTPYSTEAFF.

This clonotype is categorized as large. The rearrangement links TRBV2 to TRBJ2-7; 7 bases map to TRBD1. The CDR3 length is 16 residues. The germline V gene encodes CDR1 SNHLY and CDR2 FYNNEI. V was pared by 6 bases and J by 1 base, with 12 bases of the junction left unmatched. The CDR3 protein is CASSGTLGQKSYEQYF. CDR3 DNA sequence: TGTGCCAGCAGCGGCACCTTGGGACAGAAGTCCTACGAGCAGTACTTC.

This clonotype ranks as medium-sized. The chain uses TRBV20-1 and TRBJ2-7; D remains ambiguous. This CDR3 is 16 amino acids long. Germline lookup yields CDR1 DFQATT and CDR2 SNEGSKA (reference sequence). V was pared by 0 bases and J by 0 bases, with 15 bases between. In DNA form, the CDR3 reads TGCAGTGCTAGAGATCTGACGGCAATAGTCTCCTACGAGCAGTACTTC. It encodes CSARDLTAIVSYEQYF.

By sample share, this clonotype is large. The chain links TRBV29-1 to TRBJ1-1; weak D call: TRBD1 (5 bases). CDR1 SQVTM and CDR2 ANQGSEA come from the germline V gene. The CDR3 contains 13 residues. V was cut by 5 bases and J by 0 bases, with 10 bases left in between. The DNA for the CDR3 is TGCAGCGTTCACAGGCACATGAACACTGAAGCTTTCTTT. This codes for CSVHRHMNTEAFF.

Sample share makes this clonotype large. CDR3 sequence reads: CASSYSPFYGYTF. The CDR3 region has the DNA TGTGCCAGCAGTTACTCCCCCTTCTATGGCTACACCTTC. The rearrangement uses TRBV6-2 or TRBV6-3 and TRBJ1-2; D gene uncertain. The V end lost 0 bases, the J end lost 4 bases, and 6 bases lay between the germline ends. The CDR3 extends over 13 amino acids. The germline V gene encodes CDR1 MNHEY and CDR2 SVGEGT.

By sample fraction, this clonotype is medium-sized (0.01 to 0.1%). The chain has TRBV2 and TRBJ2-7, with D unresolved. Germline CDR1 reads SNHLY; CDR2 reads FYNNEI. The ends were cut back, 4 bases at V and 2 bases at J, with 12 bases in the middle. The CDR3 has 14 residues. The CDR3 region has the DNA TGTGCCAGCAGTGTCGAGGTTTCGACCTACGAGCAGTACTTC. Translating it yields CASSVEVSTYEQYF.

In its sample, this clonotype is medium-sized. CDR3: CASSYISGGEQFF. The CDR3, as DNA: TGTGCCAGCAGTTACATTAGCGGGGGAGAGCAGTTCTTC. The chain combines TRBV6-5 with TRBJ2-1; TRBD2 agrees at 9 bases. Trimming at V came to 2 bases and at J to 10 bases, leaving 3 bases not matched to a gene. The CDR3 is 13 amino acids. The germline V gene has CDR1 MNHEY and CDR2 SVGAGI.

Comments on this clonotype: With a far larger clone one base away, a read error is the likely cause. V gene TRBV5-6 combines with J gene TRBJ2-5, with no clear D. Germline values: CDR1 SGHDT, CDR2 YYEEEE. The ends were cut back, 1 base at V and 13 bases at J, with 23 bases in the middle. The CDR3 is 15 amino acids. In nucleotides, the CDR3 is TGTGCCAGCAGCTTGTCCCATGTGGTAGCCTACGAGCGGTACTTC. It codes for CASSLSHVVAYERYF.

This clonotype is labeled hyperexpanded. The chain couples TRBV2 to TRBJ2-3, with D uncertain. Trimming pared 4 bases from V and 0 bases from J, leaving 11 bases between. This CDR3 region has 15 residues. Germline loops: CDR1 SNHLY, CDR2 FYNNEI. CDR3 nucleotides: TGTGCCAGCAGTGGCCTCGCGTCTAGCACAGATACGCAGTATTTT. Encoded protein: CASSGLASSTDTQYF.

This clonotype is medium-sized in the sample. This chain uses TRBV7-9 with TRBJ2-7; D is perhaps TRBD2 (5 bases). Per the germline V gene, CDR1 is SEHNR and CDR2 is FQNEAQ (reference sequence). The CDR3 consists of 16 residues. V was clipped by 5 bases and J by 0 bases, with 17 bases between them. CDR3 sequence reads: CASSPGRVASSYEQYF. In DNA, the CDR3 is TGTGCCAGCAGCCCCGGAAGAGTAGCGAGCTCCTACGAGCAGTACTTC.

In this sample, this clonotype is medium-sized. The CDR3 region is CASSQYPTDSYEQYF. For the CDR3, the DNA is TGTGCCAGCAGCCAATATCCTACTGACTCCTACGAGCAGTACTTC. The chain links TRBV16 to TRBJ2-7; no reliable D call. There are 15 residues in the CDR3. Germline CDR1 is KGHSY and CDR2 is FQNENV. The V and J ends lost 1 base and 0 bases respectively, with 10 bases between them.

This clonotype qualifies as medium-sized (0.01 to 0.1%). This chain uses TRBV7-6 with TRBJ2-5, with TRBD2 matching over 7 bases. Trimming removed 6 bases from V and 2 bases from J; junction bases left unmatched: 6. The CDR3 loop spans 14 amino acids. Germline V gives CDR1 SGHVS, CDR2 FNYEAQ. CDR3 in amino acids: CASSLGGGQETQYF. The CDR3, as DNA: TGTGCCAGCAGTCTTGGGGGGGGTCAAGAGACCCAGTACTTC.

By sample share, this clonotype is medium-sized. The CDR3 is CASRPGPPVGKLFF. The CDR3 DNA is TGTGCCAGCCGACCGGGACCTCCAGTAGGAAAACTGTTTTTT. The V and J genes are TRBV27 and TRBJ1-4; D is possibly TRBD1 (5 bases). The V gene's germline CDR1 is MNHEY and CDR2 SMNVEV (reference sequence). The V end lost 8 bases, the J end lost 10 bases, and 20 bases lay between the germline ends. The CDR3 has 14 amino acids.

In this sample, this clonotype is medium-sized. V and J are TRBV20-1 and TRBJ2-1; 8 bases are shared with TRBD1. The CDR3 consists of 14 residues. Unmatched junction bases numbered 2, after V lost 0 bases and J lost 4 bases. Germline CDR1 reads DFQATT; CDR2 reads SNEGSKA (reference sequence). CDR3 nucleotides: TGCAGTGCTAGAGATAGGGACAGGTACAATGAGCAGTTCTTC. Translation gives CSARDRDRYNEQFF.

This clonotype qualifies as large (0.1 to 1%). The chain couples TRBV2 to TRBJ1-1, with 7 bases aligning to TRBD1. J lost 3 bases, V lost 2 bases, and 6 bases had no gene match. The CDR3 is 15 amino acids. CDR1 and CDR2 from the germline V gene are SNHLY and FYNNEI. The CDR3 coding sequence is TGTGCCAGCAGTGAACCCCACAGGGGAGACACTGAAGCTTTCTTT. It translates to CASSEPHRGDTEAFF.

This clonotype is medium-sized within its sample. V usage is TRBV9 and J usage is TRBJ2-4; 9 bases agree with TRBD1. The germline gives CDR1 SGDLS, CDR2 YYNGEE. This CDR3 spans 15 amino acids. The V and J ends lost 0 bases and 8 bases, in that order; junction bases with no gene match: 6. CDR3 DNA sequence: TGTGCCAGCAGCGTAGTGGGGACAGGGATGCACATTCAGTACTTC. Its translation is CASSVVGTGMHIQYF.

Only one count was recorded for this clonotype. A far more abundant clone sits one base away, making this likely a read error. The chain employs TRBV7-9 and TRBJ2-5; D remains ambiguous. Germline V gene lookup returns CDR1 SEHNR and CDR2 FQNEAQ (reference sequence). CDR3 length equals 15 residues. The DNA of the CDR3 is TGTGCCAGCAGCTTAGTAGCAGTTGGCAAAGAGTCCCAGTACTTC. This encodes CASSLVAVGKESQYF.

On this clonotype itself: This may stem from a read error, because a much larger clone lies one nucleotide away. The V call is TRBV2, the J call TRBJ2-5, with TRBD2 as a possible D gene (6 bases). The CDR3 runs 13 residues. The germline CDR1 and CDR2 sequences are SNHLY and FYNNEI. The CDR3 region is CASSGLREETRYF. The CDR3 DNA sequence: TGTGCCAGCAGTGGTTTGCGGGAAGAGACCCGGTACTTC.

As for this clonotype: A far larger clone differs by one base, so this is likely a read error. This sequence joins TRBV28 and TRBJ2-1, with a tentative D call TRBD1 (6 bases). This CDR3 contains 15 residues. Germline CDR1 MDHEN, CDR2 SYDVKM. The CDR3 nucleotides are TGTGCCAGCAGATTACCCCAGGGGCACCAAGAGACCCAGCACTTC. Translated: CASRLPQGHQETQHF.

This clonotype is large by share. The gene calls are TRBV5-6 and TRBJ2-5, with D hard to call. With 0 bases removed from V and 4 bases from J, the gap between germline ends came to 10 bases. Germline loops: CDR1 SGHDT, CDR2 YYEEEE. CDR3 length: 14 amino acids. The CDR3 sequence is CASSLAYFRETQYF. In nucleotides, the CDR3 is TGTGCCAGCAGCTTGGCTTACTTTAGAGAGACCCAGTACTTC.